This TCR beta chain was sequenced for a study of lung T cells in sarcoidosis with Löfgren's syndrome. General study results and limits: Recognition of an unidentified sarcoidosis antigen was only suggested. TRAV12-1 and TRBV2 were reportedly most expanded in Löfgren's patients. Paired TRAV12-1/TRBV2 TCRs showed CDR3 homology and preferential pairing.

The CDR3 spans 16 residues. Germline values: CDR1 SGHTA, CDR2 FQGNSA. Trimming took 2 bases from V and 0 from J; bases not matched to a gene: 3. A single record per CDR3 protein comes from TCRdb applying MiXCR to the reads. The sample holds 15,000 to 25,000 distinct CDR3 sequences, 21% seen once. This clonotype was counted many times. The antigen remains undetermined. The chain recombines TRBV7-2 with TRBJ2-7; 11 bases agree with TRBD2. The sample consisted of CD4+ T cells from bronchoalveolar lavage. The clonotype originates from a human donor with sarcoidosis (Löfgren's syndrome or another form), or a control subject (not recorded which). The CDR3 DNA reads TGTGCCAGCAGCTTAAAAACTAGCGGGGGCTCCTACGAGCAGTACTTC. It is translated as CASSLKTSGGSYEQYF.